A single sample is the source of the 21 T cell receptor beta chains below, sequenced in a study of T cells in Graves' hyperthyroidism and ophthalmopathy (dated by TCRdb to between 2017 and 2020). The library was produced with multiplex PCR. TCRdb names Illumina HiSeq 2000 as the instrument used. TCR beta CDR3 regions were amplified from RNA transcripts. The first round of RT-PCR for the TCR CDR3 was performed with the HTBI primer set and the Qiagen OneStep RT-PCR kit. The raw public data were reprocessed by TCRdb itself: fastp quality trimming at Q25, MiXCR clonotype calling, in-frame beta chains only. Identical CDR3 protein sequences are pooled into one entry, listed with their most common genes and DNA. The sample table contains a few hundred thousand distinct CDR3 sequences; only one count was recorded for less than 20% of them. 53% of the sample goes to the ten largest clones. The sample was blood. All receptors derive from a woman in her fifties or sixties with Graves' hyperthyroidism.

V usage is TRBV11-2 and J usage is TRBJ2-7, with TRBD2 identical over 13 bases. Per germline, CDR1 SGHAT and CDR2 FQNNGV. The CDR3 loop spans 15 amino acids. The V gene end was trimmed by 5 bases and the J gene end by 3 bases; junction bases not matched to a gene: 4. The CDR3 sequence: CASSRTSGSGYEQYF. CDR3 sequence (DNA): TGTGCCAGCAGCCGGACTAGCGGGAGTGGCTACGAGCAGTACTTC.

The sample holds many counts of this clonotype. V gene TRBV28 combines with J gene TRBJ1-5; tentatively, D is TRBD1 (6 bases). The CDR3 runs 18 residues. Germline CDR1 is MDHEN and CDR2 is SYDVKM. Trimming removed 3 bases from V and 0 bases from J, with 18 bases in between. The CDR3 DNA sequence: TGTGCCAGCAGTTTCCCCGGACAGATGACTTATAGCAATCAGCCCCAGCATTTT. It codes for CASSFPGQMTYSNQPQHF. Looking up the rest from reference TRBV28 and TRBJ1-5 gives the full variable domain: DVKVTQSSRYLVKRTGEKVFLECVQDMDHENMFWYRQDPGLGLRLIYFSYDVKMKEKGDIPEGYSVSREKKERFSLILESASTNQTSMYLCASSFPGQMTYSNQPQHFGDGTRLSIL.

Many counts were recorded for this clonotype. V usage is TRBV7-8 and J usage is TRBJ2-5; D is uncertain. V was cut by 7 bases and J by 2 bases, with 11 bases left in between. There are 13 residues in the CDR3. Germline-derived CDR1 and CDR2 are SGHVS and FQNEAQ. The CDR3 DNA reads as TGTGCCAGCATCCAATCTAGACAAGAGACCCAGTACTTC. Translating gives CASIQSRQETQYF.

Worth noting for this clonotype: With a much larger clone just one base away, this may be a read error. The V gene is TRBV9, the J gene TRBJ2-7, with D possibly matching TRBD1 (5 bases). This CDR3 comprises 13 residues. Germline CDR1 and CDR2: SGDLS and YYNGEE. The CDR3 sequence is CASSVSPQGEQCF. The CDR3 bases are TGTGCCAGCAGCGTGAGCCCCCAGGGCGAGCAGTGCTTC.

This clonotype was detected only a few times. V is TRBV28 and J is TRBJ1-4, with TRBD1 matching over 7 bases. The germline CDR1 and CDR2 sequences are MDHEN and SYDVKM. This CDR3 region has 15 residues. V was pared by 6 bases and J by 5 bases, with 9 bases of the junction left unmatched. CDR3 sequence: CASSHRGPANEKLFF. The CDR3 region has the DNA TGTGCCAGCAGCCACAGGGGCCCGGCCAATGAAAAACTGTTTTTT.

This chain links TRBV28 with TRBJ1-4, with TRBD1 as a possible D gene (5 bases). With 3 bases removed from V and 4 bases from J, the gap between germline ends came to 12 bases. Per the germline V gene, CDR1 is MDHEN and CDR2 is SYDVKM. This CDR3 contains 15 residues. The CDR3 here is CASSFSSGRNEKLFF. In nucleotides, the CDR3 is TGTGCCAGCAGTTTTTCTTCGGGGCGTAATGAAAAACTGTTTTTT.

The gene calls are TRBV2 and TRBJ2-1, with D uncertain. The CDR3 totals 13 residues. Trimming took 7 bases from V and 5 from J, leaving 12 bases between them. Germline lookup yields CDR1 SNHLY and CDR2 FYNNEI. The CDR3 DNA reads TGTGCCAGCAACTCACATCGGGACAATGAGCAGTTCTTC. Residues: CASNSHRDNEQFF.

As to this clonotype: Germline is not matched at one junction end, which may reflect a read error. J is TRBJ2-5 and V is TRBV7-7; TRBD2 agrees at 9 bases. Germline lookup yields CDR1 SSHAT and CDR2 FNYEAQ (reference sequence). The CDR3 is made up of 18 amino acids. The CDR3 bases are TGTGCTAGCAGCTTAGCGCGTCCGAGGCGGGAGGGCCAAGAGACCCAGTACTTC. Protein sequence: CASSLARPRREGQETQYF.

This clonotype came up many times. V and J are TRBV30 and TRBJ1-5, with D possibly being TRBD1 (6 bases). Per germline, CDR1 GTSNPN and CDR2 SVGIG (reference sequence). The CDR3 is made up of 15 amino acids. Between the trimmed V and J ends, which lost 6 bases and 4 bases, there was a span of 19 bases. CDR3 sequence: CACSPWGAPNQPQHF. DNA of the CDR3: TGTGCCTGTTCTCCATGGGGGGCGCCTAATCAGCCCCAGCATTTT.

The gene calls are TRBV3-1 and TRBJ2-5, with 9 bases that match TRBD2. Germline CDR1 LGHDT, CDR2 YNNKEL (reference sequence). After removal of 5 bases from V and 3 bases from J, the junction contained 13 bases not matched to a gene. There are 17 residues in the CDR3. The CDR3 DNA follows: TGTGCCAGCAGCGTAGGTGGTAGCGGGAGTAGCGAAGAGACCCAGTACTTC. Translation: CASSVGGSGSSEETQYF.

This chain connects TRBV29-1 to TRBJ2-7, with 9 bases lining up with TRBD2. V was pared by 6 bases and J by 2 bases, with 11 bases of the junction left unmatched. CDR1 and CDR2 (germline): SQVTM, ANQGSEA. CDR3 length: 15 residues. CDR3 in amino acids: CSVKPGLASAYEQYF. The CDR3 region has the DNA TGCAGCGTCAAACCGGGACTAGCATCCGCCTACGAGCAGTACTTC.

V usage is TRBV5-1 and J usage is TRBJ1-5, with a weak D call TRBD1 (5 bases). The germline V gene has CDR1 SGHRS and CDR2 YFSETQ. The CDR3 has 15 residues. Deletions cut 4 bases from V and 7 bases from J, with 18 bases between. DNA for the CDR3: TGCGCCAGCAGCCCCCAAGGGACGATGGGACAGCCCCAGCATTTT. Its translation is CASSPQGTMGQPQHF. Drawing the rest from reference TRBV5-1 and TRBJ1-5, the complete variable domain is KAGVTQTPRYLIKTRGQQVTLSCSPISGHRSVSWYQQTPGQGLQFLFEYFSETQRNKGNFPGRFSGRQFSNSRSEMNVSTLELGDSALYLCASSPQGTMGQPQHFGDGTRLSIL.

This clonotype was detected many times. Relative to the germline gene, one junction end is altered; a read error may explain this. The V call is TRBV11-2, the J call TRBJ1-1; no definite D call. The CDR3 is 13 residues long. Germline-derived CDR1 and CDR2 are SGHAT and FQNNGV. The CDR3 is CASSLSLSTGAFF. The CDR3 DNA follows: TGTGCCAGCAGCCTTTCCCTTTCCACTGGAGCTTTCTTT.

This clonotype was recorded many times. J is TRBJ2-7 and V is TRBV6-1, with D perhaps matching TRBD1 (6 bases). Deletions cut 10 bases from V and 3 bases from J, with 28 bases between. The CDR3 totals 17 residues. CDR1 is MNHNS and CDR2 is SASEGT in the germline V gene. The CDR3 protein is CATQPGQSNWGYYEQYF. The CDR3, as DNA: TGTGCCACCCAGCCCGGACAGTCAAATTGGGGCTACTACGAGCAGTACTTC.

Comments on this clonotype: A read error may explain this, as a much larger clone is one base away. The CDR3 DNA is TGTGCCAGCAGAAACGGATCGGAGACCCAGTACTTC. It translates to CASRNGSETQYF. The rearrangement uses TRBV27 and TRBJ2-5; D not certain. The CDR3 runs to 12 residues. In germline, CDR1 is MNHEY, CDR2 SMNVEV (reference sequence). The V end was cut by 6 bases, the J end by 5 bases, with 10 bases between.

This chain connects TRBV28 to TRBJ2-1; 11 bases agree with TRBD2. The CDR3 sequence is 12 residues long. The germline gives CDR1 MDHEN, CDR2 SYDVKM. The V gene end was trimmed by 1 base and the J gene end by 15 bases; junction bases not matched to a gene: 2. CDR3 protein: CASSLLAGGGFF. CDR3 in DNA: TGTGCCAGCAGTTTATTAGCGGGAGGGGGGTTCTTC.

This clonotype has ten or more counts. V and J are TRBV29-1 and TRBJ2-5; D might be TRBD1 (5 bases). Trimming shortened V by 5 bases and J by 7 bases, and 14 bases separated the two germline ends. This CDR3 region has 12 residues. Germline assignment: CDR1 SQVTM and CDR2 ANQGSEA. CDR3 bases: TGCAGCGTTATCAGGGCGGATGGGACCCAGTACTTC. It yields the protein CSVIRADGTQYF.

For this clonotype: This sequence may be a read error, since a much larger clone differs from it by one base. The gene calls are TRBV20-1 and TRBJ2-1; D not certain. Germline V CDR1 and CDR2: DFQATT, SNEGSKA (reference sequence). This CDR3 spans 11 amino acids. The CDR3 bases are TGCAGTGCTAGTCCCGCTAATGAGCAGTCCTTC. Protein: CSASPANEQSF.

This clonotype was seen more than once but under ten times. The chain joins TRBV14 to TRBJ2-7, with D perhaps matching TRBD1 or TRBD2 (5 bases each). CDR1 and CDR2 (germline): SGHDN, FVKESK. V dropped 1 base and J dropped 6 bases, with 13 bases sitting between them. This CDR3 comprises 14 residues. CDR3 bases: TGTGCCAGCAGCCAAGCGGGACGCCTGGGCGAGCAGTACTTC. Residues: CASSQAGRLGEQYF.

This clonotype was detected ten times or more. V and J are TRBV20-1 and TRBJ2-6, with D possibly TRBD2 on 5 matching bases. CDR1 is DFQATT and CDR2 is SNEGSKA in the germline V gene (reference sequence). This CDR3 is built from 15 residues. Trimming removed 0 bases from V and 0 bases from J, with 6 bases in between. CDR3 coding DNA: TGCAGTGCTAGAGATGGAGGCTCTGGGGCCAACGTCCTGACTTTC. As protein: CSARDGGSGANVLTF.

V and J are TRBV12-5 and TRBJ1-2, with D uncertain. Between the trimmed V and J ends, which lost 4 bases and 8 bases, there was a span of 11 bases. Germline V gene lookup returns CDR1 LGHNT and CDR2 FRNRAP. CDR3 length equals 12 residues. The CDR3 region has the DNA TGTGCTAGTGGTTCCGGACCGGACGGCTACACCTTC. Protein product: CASGSGPDGYTF. The complete variable domain, with remaining parts taken from reference TRBV12-5 and TRBJ1-2, reads DARVTQTPRHKVTEMGQEVTMRCQPILGHNTVFWYRQTMMQGLELLAYFRNRAPLDDSGMPKDRFSAEMPDATLATLKIQPSEPRDSAVYFCASGSGPDGYTFGSGTRLTVV.